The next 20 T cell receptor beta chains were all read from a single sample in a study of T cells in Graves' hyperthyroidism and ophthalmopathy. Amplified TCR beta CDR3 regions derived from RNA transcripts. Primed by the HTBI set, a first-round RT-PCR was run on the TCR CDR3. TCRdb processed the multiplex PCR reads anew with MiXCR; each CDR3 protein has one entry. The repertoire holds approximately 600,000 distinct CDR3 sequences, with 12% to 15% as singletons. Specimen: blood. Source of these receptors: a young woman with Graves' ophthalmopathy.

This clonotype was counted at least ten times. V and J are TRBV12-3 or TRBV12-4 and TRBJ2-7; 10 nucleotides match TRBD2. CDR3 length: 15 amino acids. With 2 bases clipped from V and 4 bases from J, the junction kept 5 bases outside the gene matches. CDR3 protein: CASSLSSSGRYEQYF. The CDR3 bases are TGTGCCAGCAGTTTAAGCTCTAGCGGGAGATACGAGCAGTACTTC.

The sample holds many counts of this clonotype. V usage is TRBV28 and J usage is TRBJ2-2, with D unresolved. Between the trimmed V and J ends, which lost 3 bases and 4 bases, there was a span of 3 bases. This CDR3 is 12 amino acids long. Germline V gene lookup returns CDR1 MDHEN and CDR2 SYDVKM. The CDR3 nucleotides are TGTGCCAGCAGTTTTTCCACCGGGGAGCTGTTTTTT. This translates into CASSFSTGELFF.

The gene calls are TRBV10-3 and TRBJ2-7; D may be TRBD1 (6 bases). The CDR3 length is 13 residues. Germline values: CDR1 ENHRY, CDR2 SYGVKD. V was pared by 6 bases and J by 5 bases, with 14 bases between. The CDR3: CAIRTDRENEQYF. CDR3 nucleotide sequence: TGTGCCATCAGGACGGACAGAGAAAACGAGCAGTACTTC.

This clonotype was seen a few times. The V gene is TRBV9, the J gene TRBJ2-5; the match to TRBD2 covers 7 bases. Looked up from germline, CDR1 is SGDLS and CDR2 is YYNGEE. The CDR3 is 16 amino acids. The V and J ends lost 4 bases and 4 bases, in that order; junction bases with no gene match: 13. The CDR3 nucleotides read TGTGCCAGCAGCCCCCGACTAGCTTTGGGTGGAGAGACCCAGTACTTC. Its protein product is CASSPRLALGGETQYF.

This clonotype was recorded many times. Here the CDR3 DNA reads TGTGCCAGCAGTTCCCAGGGTCTGGGGAACACTGAAGCTTTCTTT. Translated, it gives CASSSQGLGNTEAFF. The chain joins TRBV27 to TRBJ1-1; D perhaps matches TRBD1 (5 bases). This CDR3 comprises 15 residues. Germline CDR1 reads MNHEY; CDR2 reads SMNVEV (reference sequence). V was cut by 4 bases and J by 1 base, with 13 bases left in between.

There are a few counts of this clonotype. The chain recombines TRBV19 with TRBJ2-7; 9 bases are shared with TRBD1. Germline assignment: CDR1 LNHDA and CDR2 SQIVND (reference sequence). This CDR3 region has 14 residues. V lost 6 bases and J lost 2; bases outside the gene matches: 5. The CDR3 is CASRGTGTTYEQYF. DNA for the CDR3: TGTGCCAGTAGGGGGACAGGGACGACCTACGAGCAGTACTTC.

The CDR3 region is CASSIPGTGLYSNQPQHF. CDR3 sequence (DNA): TGTGCCAGCAGTATACCCGGGACAGGGCTCTATAGCAATCAGCCCCAGCATTTT. The chain uses TRBV28 and TRBJ1-5; TRBD1 agrees at 9 bases. J was trimmed by 0 bases and V by 5 bases; bases with no gene match: 11. Per the germline V gene, CDR1 is MDHEN and CDR2 is SYDVKM. The CDR3 spans 18 residues.

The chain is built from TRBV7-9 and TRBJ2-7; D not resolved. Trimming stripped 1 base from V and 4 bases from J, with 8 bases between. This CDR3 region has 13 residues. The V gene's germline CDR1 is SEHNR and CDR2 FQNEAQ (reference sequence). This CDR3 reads CASSLENSYEQYF. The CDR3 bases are TGTGCCAGCAGCTTAGAAAACAGTTACGAGCAGTACTTC.

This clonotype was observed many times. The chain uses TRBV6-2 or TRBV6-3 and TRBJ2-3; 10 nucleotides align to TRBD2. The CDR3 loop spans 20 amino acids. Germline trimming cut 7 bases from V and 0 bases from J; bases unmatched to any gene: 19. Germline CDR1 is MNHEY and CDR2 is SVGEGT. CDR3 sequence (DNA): TGTGCCAGCACTCTCGTCGCCCTAGCGGGAGCGATATATAGCACAGATACGCAGTATTTT. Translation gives CASTLVALAGAIYSTDTQYF.

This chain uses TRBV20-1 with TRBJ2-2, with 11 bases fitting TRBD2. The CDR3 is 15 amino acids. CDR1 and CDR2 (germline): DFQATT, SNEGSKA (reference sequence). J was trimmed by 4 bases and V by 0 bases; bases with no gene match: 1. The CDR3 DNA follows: TGCAGTGCTAGAGATGGGACTAGCGGCACCGGGGAGCTGTTTTTT. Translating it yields CSARDGTSGTGELFF.

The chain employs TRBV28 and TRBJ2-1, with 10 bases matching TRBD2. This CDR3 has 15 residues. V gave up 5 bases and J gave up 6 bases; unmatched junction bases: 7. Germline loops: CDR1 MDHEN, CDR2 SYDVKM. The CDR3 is CASSPHSGGFNEQFF. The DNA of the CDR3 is TGTGCCAGCAGTCCTCATAGCGGGGGGTTCAATGAGCAGTTCTTC.

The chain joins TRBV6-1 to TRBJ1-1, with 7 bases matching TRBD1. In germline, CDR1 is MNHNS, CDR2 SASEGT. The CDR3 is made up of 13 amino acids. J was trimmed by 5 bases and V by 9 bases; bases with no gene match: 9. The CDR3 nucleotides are TGTGCCAGGAGAAAACAGGGGCCGACTGAAGCTTTCTTT. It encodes CARRKQGPTEAFF.

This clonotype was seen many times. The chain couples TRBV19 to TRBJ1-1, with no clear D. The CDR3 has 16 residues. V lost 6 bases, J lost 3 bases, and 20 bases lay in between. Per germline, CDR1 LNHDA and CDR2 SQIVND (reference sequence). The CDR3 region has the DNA TGTGCCAGTAGATACGCCCTGTATTCGGACGACACTGAAGCTTTCTTT. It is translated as CASRYALYSDDTEAFF.

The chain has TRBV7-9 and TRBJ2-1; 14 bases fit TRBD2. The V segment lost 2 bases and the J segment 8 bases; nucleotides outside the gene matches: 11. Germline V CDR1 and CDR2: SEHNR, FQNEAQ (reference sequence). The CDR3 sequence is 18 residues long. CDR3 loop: CASSLTGLAGATGDEQFF. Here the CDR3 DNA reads TGTGCCAGCAGCTTAACGGGACTAGCGGGAGCTACAGGCGATGAGCAGTTCTTC.

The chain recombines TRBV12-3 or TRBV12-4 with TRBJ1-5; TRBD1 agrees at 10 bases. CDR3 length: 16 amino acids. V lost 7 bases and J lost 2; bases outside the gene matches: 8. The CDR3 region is CASTRTGTGGNQPQHF. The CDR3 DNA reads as TGTGCCAGCACTAGAACCGGGACAGGGGGCAATCAGCCCCAGCATTTT.

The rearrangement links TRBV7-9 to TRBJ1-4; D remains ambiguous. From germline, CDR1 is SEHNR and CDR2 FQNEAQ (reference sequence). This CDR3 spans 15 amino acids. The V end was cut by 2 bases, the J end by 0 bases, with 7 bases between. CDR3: CASSLRPATNEKLFF. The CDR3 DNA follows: TGTGCCAGCAGCTTAAGACCCGCAACTAATGAAAAACTGTTTTTT.

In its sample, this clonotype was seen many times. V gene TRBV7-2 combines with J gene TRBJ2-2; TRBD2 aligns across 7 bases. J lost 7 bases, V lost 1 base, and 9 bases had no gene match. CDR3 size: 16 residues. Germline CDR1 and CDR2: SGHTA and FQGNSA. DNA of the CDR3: TGTGCCAGCAGCTTAGTTCGACTAGCCGAGAGCGGGGAGCTGTTTTTT. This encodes CASSLVRLAESGELFF.

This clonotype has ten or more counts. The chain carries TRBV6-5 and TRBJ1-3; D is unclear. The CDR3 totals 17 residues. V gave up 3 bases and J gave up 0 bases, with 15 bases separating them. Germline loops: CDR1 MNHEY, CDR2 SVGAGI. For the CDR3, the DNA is TGTGCCAGCAGTTATCACGCCTCTGCAAGCTCTGGAAACACCATATATTTT. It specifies CASSYHASASSGNTIYF.

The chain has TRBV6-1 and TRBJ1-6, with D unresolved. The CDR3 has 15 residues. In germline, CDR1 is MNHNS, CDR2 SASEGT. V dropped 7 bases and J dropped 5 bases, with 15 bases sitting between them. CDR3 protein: CASTLSDGDNSPLHF. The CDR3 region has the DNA TGTGCCAGCACCCTGAGTGACGGAGATAATTCACCCCTCCACTTT.

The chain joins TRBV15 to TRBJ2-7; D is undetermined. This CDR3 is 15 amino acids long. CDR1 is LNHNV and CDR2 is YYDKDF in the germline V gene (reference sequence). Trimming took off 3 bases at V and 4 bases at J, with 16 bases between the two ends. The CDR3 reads CATSSQELLGYEQYF. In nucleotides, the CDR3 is TGTGCCACCAGCAGCCAGGAACTGCTAGGATACGAGCAGTACTTC.